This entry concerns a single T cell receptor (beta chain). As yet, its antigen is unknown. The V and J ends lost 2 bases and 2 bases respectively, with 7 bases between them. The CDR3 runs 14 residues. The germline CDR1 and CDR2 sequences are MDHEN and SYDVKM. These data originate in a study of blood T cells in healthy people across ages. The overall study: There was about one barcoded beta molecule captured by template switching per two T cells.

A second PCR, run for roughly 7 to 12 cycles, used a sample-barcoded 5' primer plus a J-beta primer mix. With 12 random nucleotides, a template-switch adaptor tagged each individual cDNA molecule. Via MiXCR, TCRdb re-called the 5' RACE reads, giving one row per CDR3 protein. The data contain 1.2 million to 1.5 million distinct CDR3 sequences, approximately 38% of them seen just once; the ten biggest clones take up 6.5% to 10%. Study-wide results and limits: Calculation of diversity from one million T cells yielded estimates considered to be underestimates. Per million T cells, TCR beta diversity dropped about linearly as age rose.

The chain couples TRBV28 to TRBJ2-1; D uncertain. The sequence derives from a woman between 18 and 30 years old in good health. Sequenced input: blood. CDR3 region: CASSLAPAYNEQFF. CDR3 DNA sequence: TGTGCCAGCAGTTTAGCTCCCGCCTACAATGAGCAGTTCTTC.